This T cell receptor beta chain is drawn from a study of cytomegalovirus exposure and HLA in healthy donors (dated 2017 in TCRdb). A note on the overall study: According to an earlier analysis of 550 to 750 of the donors, some 180 million T cells yielded some 110 million unique TCR beta sequences and 250 to 350 Gb of sequence data. A later analysis re-analyzed previously published TCR beta repertoires from approximately 700 donors and added high-resolution HLA genotyping to study TCR occurrence patterns. Approximately 310 gigabases of sequencing data and approximately 91 million unique TCR sequences made up an early release that covered 640 HLA-typed donors. In an earlier analysis of roughly 580 of the donors, high-throughput TCR beta sequencing was used to judge whether each TCR beta V gene segment behaved as functional or pseudogenic. Donor age, sex, ethnicity and CMV serostatus were compiled alongside the repertoire data. A later genetic analysis took genome-wide SNP genotypes for about three fifths of the roughly 700 donors and used that subset as a discovery cohort. A handful of DR-DQ haplotypes were treated as single units for association and clustering because of strong linkage in the cohort. The number of typed donors differed by locus: roughly 629-630 for A, B, C, DRB1 and DQB1; 522 for DQA1; approximately 610 for DPA1; and about 450 for DPB1. Among almost 400 genotyped donors of the cohort, an average of roughly 240,000 unique TCR beta nucleotide sequences were sequenced per donor, roughly 18% of them non-productive. Among the roughly 400 genotyped donors, around 81% belonged to the genetic ancestry cluster associated with self-reported Caucasian donors. HLA typing included class I and class II loci at four-digit resolution. The later analysis used no new phenotypic data to find candidate immune exposures, relying instead on TCR beta sequences and their occurrence across donors. All discovery cohort repertoires had been generated using a single sequencing platform. High-throughput TCR immunosequencing, statistical association of individual TCRs with disease status, and machine learning were combined to predict cytomegalovirus infection status. In addition to the first cohort of 666 subjects, a separate validation cohort of 130 or so different subjects was used. The study aimed to test whether cataloging public T cell receptors could reveal signatures of past pathogen exposure. Using immunosequencing, the study profiled T cell repertoires from 666 subjects and related those repertoires to cytomegalovirus serostatus.

Findings and caveats that apply to the study as a whole: According to the authors, the approach could potentially be generalized to other disease states and immunological phenotypes. According to a later analysis, most CMV-associated TCR beta chains appeared to be HLA-restricted, and the HLA associations seemed to be driven largely by CMV exposure. Because the 87-base-pair reads could not distinguish some IMGT-functional V segments, including TRBV6-2 and TRBV6-3, those segments were excluded. Cytomegalovirus status was reported to be diagnosed by the classifier with high specificity and sensitivity in both the original and validation cohorts. An association between a missense DCLRE1C variant and V-gene and J-gene trimming of TCR beta chains was found in a later genetic analysis and replicated in an independent cohort. A further reported finding was that TCR beta sequences accurately predicted the HLA-A and HLA-B alleles for most subjects in the first cohort. A later analysis associated about 17,000 TCR beta sequences with specific HLA alleles at a false discovery rate of 0.05. A total of some 180 TCR beta chains were listed by the study as associated with cytomegalovirus. The presence/absence analyses assumed that sequencing depth was roughly uniform across donors, and that assumption may not be true. In a later analysis, several top co-occurrence clusters were reported to appear linked to parvovirus B19, influenza, CMV and Epstein-Barr virus. This cohort had only TCR beta chains sequenced, and the lack of alpha or paired-chain data limited which features could be detected. Most TCR sequences were seen in very few donors, while some public TCRs were found in many individuals. In a later analysis, HLA-associated TCR beta chains were found to be more clonally expanded and to have lower generation probabilities than equally common non-associated chains. The earlier analysis of approximately 590 of the donors excluded approximately 15 rarely observed V segments, including chromosome 9 orphons, because counts were too low. In a later analysis, the rate of TCR association differed among HLA loci, with DRB1 alleles having the most associated TCRs and HLA-C alleles having the fewest. The sequencing pipeline was judged likely to have produced a cluster of highly shared sequence variants as a technical artifact. For the cohort, immune exposure information was limited to CMV serostatus. A later genetic analysis reported fewer N-insertions in productive TCRs among donors in an Asian-associated ancestry cluster than the roughly 700-donor mean. In vitro tests confirmed that three of the cytomegalovirus-associated TCR beta chains recognize cytomegalovirus antigens. HLA typing was unavailable for some donors at each locus, so association tests used only the typed subset. Correlated functional status among segregating V segments might be attributable to linkage disequilibrium, but an unknown experimental factor could not be ruled out. In an earlier analysis of approximately 600 of the donors, most TCR beta V segments were observed in productive rearrangements about 87% or about 30% of the time, broadly matching IMGT annotations. Assigning TCR associations to individual alleles was difficult when HLA alleles, especially DR and DQ, strongly co-occurred.

As regards this clone: Its antigen is unknown. No base qualities exist here, and no much larger clone lies one base off it.

The cohort consisted of 666 healthy bone marrow donors. At the time of sampling, every cohort member was nominally healthy, though immune exposures that went unrecorded were likely present. The donor tested CMV seronegative, placing the donor among the roughly 340 seronegative members of the cohort. A peripheral blood sample was provided by each donor, and peripheral blood mononuclear cells were used for TCR beta sequencing. Genomic DNA extraction from the blood cell samples was performed with the Qiagen DNeasy Blood Extraction Kit. Trimming leaves V shorter by 2 bases and J shorter by 6 bases, with the junction holding 9 bases beyond the gene matches. The CDR3, cysteine through phenylalanine, is 15 amino acids long. Only the CDR3 portion is preserved as DNA: 45 bases, with reading frame beginning at the first base. From a lookup of the germline V gene, CDR1 and CDR2 are SGDLS and YYNGEE. Library construction relied on the immunoSEQ multiplex PCR assay. For the multiplex PCR, a mixture combining 60 forward primers for TCR Vbeta segments and 13 reverse primers for TCR Jbeta segments was used. The CDR3 region of rearranged TCR beta genes was amplified from genomic DNA with a multiplex PCR assay. The Illumina HiSeq System was used to sequence the amplified TCR beta libraries as 87-base-pair reads. Per the original workflow: A later analysis counted some 74 million unique TCR beta chains across the 690 or so repertoires, and around 9.9 million of these chains were shared by at least two donors. Raw reads were error-corrected and collapsed into unique sequences by a nearest-neighbor algorithm in which closely related sequences were merged to remove PCR and sequencing errors. CDR3 sequences were aligned to IMGT reference sequences to assign V, D and J gene segments. Each retained sequence needed at least a six-nucleotide match to both a V gene segment and a J gene segment. Rearrangements were called productive when the CDR3 lacked stop codons and stayed in frame with V and J; all others were non-productive. CDR3 was defined according to IMGT convention as the region running from the second conserved V-encoded cysteine to the conserved J-encoded phenylalanine. The earlier analysis of approximately 500 of the donors excluded sequences that lacked an unambiguous match to a single V gene segment. An earlier analysis of 500 to 600 of the donors classified V segments as functional when productive rearrangements were above 56.7% and as segregating when the standard deviation between donors was above 5%. A statistical classification framework was developed to diagnose cytomegalovirus status using the catalog of TCR beta chain sequences. A later analysis assigned V and J genes by comparing TCR nucleotide sequences with IMGT/GENE-DB human TR gene sequences. The TCRdist pipeline was used in a later analysis to assign CDR3 sequences and most-parsimonious VDJ recombination scenarios. A later analysis defined each TCR beta chain by its CDR3 amino acid sequence plus V-gene family, and excluded reads lacking a unique V-gene family. A later analysis removed 600 or so highly shared, low-generation-probability nucleotide sequences to deal with suspected cross-contamination and a sequencing artifact. In a later analysis, a clonal expansion index for each public chain was calculated from normalized within-repertoire ranks of inferred template counts. In a later analysis, generation probabilities were computed with a VDJ recombination model fitted to out-of-frame rearrangements, and the resulting probabilities were checked against IGoR. Hypergeometric tests were used in a later analysis to score TCR-TCR, TCR-HLA and TCR-CMV co-occurrence, with a repertoire-size bias correction applied to the TCR pairs. False discovery rates were estimated in a later analysis by permuting HLA or CMV assignments 20 times. In a later analysis, co-occurring TCRs were grouped with DBSCAN, and TCRdist sequence similarity was added when clustering was performed within HLA-allele-positive subsets. Co-occurrence clustering excluded repertoires with fewer than 30,000 or more than 120,000 public chains, plus five with anomalous nucleotide sharing. In TCRdb, the immuneACCESS table is reduced to in-frame sequences with V and J assigned. These tables do not hold every clone; where another copy was compared, an unresolved V gene accounts for under half, and the others remain unexplained. V and J calls and clone size are as listed in that table; D and trimming were resolved from the DNA. For this sample there are about 55,000 clones; about 84% appear just once. The ten largest make up 1.5% to 2% of the sample.

The rearranged chain carries TRBV9 and TRBJ2-3, with TRBD2 identical over 7 junction bases. The receptor comes from a man younger than 40 in good health and CMV-seronegative. The sample comprised PBMCs. The CDR3 region reads CASSVEAGTRDTQYF. The DNA reads TGTGCCAGCAGCGTCGAAGCGGGAACGCGGGATACGCAGTATTTT.